The next 30 T cell receptor beta chains were all read from a single sample in a study of a mutant IDH1 vaccine in newly diagnosed glioma. No cognate antigen is known for these TCRs. The time point denotes: week 5, during vaccination. Doses comprised 300 ug of mutant IDH1 20-mer peptide each, plus topical imiquimod. Profiling relied on immunoSEQ multiplex PCR, and the TCRdb table lists in-frame clones only, not all of them. The sample has 75,000 to 80,000 clones; 91% are singletons. This sample comprised PBMCs, obtained from a glioma patient whose treatment included an IDH1 peptide vaccine. These receptors were obtained from a woman aged 45 to 65 with glioma.

This clone showed up just once. The chain combines TRBV18 with TRBJ2-1, with D possibly matching TRBD2 (6 bases). This CDR3 spans 15 amino acids. The germline CDR1 and CDR2 sequences are KGHSH and LQKENI. Trimming pared 3 bases from V and 2 bases from J, leaving 11 bases between. CDR3 region: CASSPRGEAYNEQFF. CDR3 DNA: TGTGCCAGCTCACCCCGTGGGGAGGCCTACAATGAGCAGTTCTTC.

The chain carries TRBV7-2 and TRBJ2-2; D perhaps matches TRBD2 (6 bases). CDR3 length: 16 residues. Trimming took 5 bases from V and 7 from J, leaving 20 bases between them. From germline, CDR1 is SGHTA and CDR2 FQGNSA. The CDR3, as DNA: TGTGCCAGCAGCCAGGGACTTGGGGAACTGGTCGGGGAGCTGTTTTTT. Its protein product is CASSQGLGELVGELFF.

The chain joins TRBV10-1 to TRBJ1-1; 8 positions agree with TRBD1. Germline values: CDR1 WNHNN, CDR2 SYGVQD (reference sequence). This CDR3 is 13 amino acids long. Unmatched junction bases numbered 8, after V lost 4 bases and J lost 10 bases. The CDR3 DNA sequence: TGCGCCAGCAGTGGGCACGCAGGGGGCGCAGCTTTCTTT. Translation: CASSGHAGGAAFF.

As for this clone: Relative to the germline gene, one junction end is altered; a read error may explain this. The chain recombines TRBV6-5 with TRBJ2-2, with D maybe TRBD2 (5 bases). Germline values: CDR1 MNHEY, CDR2 SVGAGI. The length of the CDR3 is 12 residues. This CDR3 reads CASNGNAGELFF. CDR3 DNA: TGTGCCAGCAACGGGAACGCCGGGGAGCTGTTTTTT.

This clone was picked up one time. The chain uses TRBV19 and TRBJ1-4; D possibly corresponds to TRBD1 (5 bases). The CDR3 loop spans 15 amino acids. The germline V and J ends were trimmed by 7 bases and 7 bases, with 19 bases remaining between them. Germline V gene lookup returns CDR1 LNHDA and CDR2 SQIVND (reference sequence). The DNA of the CDR3 is TGTGCCAGTACCGAACGAGGGTCCACAGGTGAAAAACTGTTTTTT. Its translation is CASTERGSTGEKLFF.

The V gene is TRBV5-6, the J gene TRBJ2-1; 7 bases map to TRBD1. V gave up 1 base and J gave up 3 bases; unmatched junction bases: 4. Germline CDR1 SGHDT, CDR2 YYEEEE. The CDR3 consists of 15 residues. The CDR3 loop is CASSLLGTDYNEQFF. CDR3 sequence (DNA): TGTGCCAGCAGCTTGCTCGGGACAGACTACAATGAGCAGTTCTTC. The full variable domain, completed using reference TRBV5-6 and TRBJ2-1, is DAGVTQSPTHLIKTRGQQVTLRCSPKSGHDTVSWYQQALGQGPQFIFQYYEEEERQRGNFPDRFSGHQFPNYSSELNVNALLLGDSALYLCASSLLGTDYNEQFFGPGTRLTVL.

This clone was detected only a few times. This sequence joins TRBV28 and TRBJ1-1; D perhaps matches TRBD1 (5 bases). CDR1 is MDHEN, CDR2 SYDVKM, per germline. Trimming left V 4 bases short and J 0 bases short, with 24 bases between. The CDR3 totals 19 residues. DNA for the CDR3: TGTGCCAGCAGTTACCCCGGGAGAGGGTGGCGGGGCATGAACACTGAAGCTTTCTTT. Amino acid sequence: CASSYPGRGWRGMNTEAFF.

The rearrangement uses TRBV5-4 and TRBJ1-1, with no clear D. The V end lost 3 bases, the J end lost 5 bases, and 5 bases lay between the germline ends. Germline CDR1 SGHNT, CDR2 YYREEE (reference sequence). CDR3 length equals 11 residues. As DNA, the CDR3 is TGTGCCAGCAGCTCGAGGACTGAAGCTTTCTTT. This sequence encodes CASSSRTEAFF.

This clone appeared a few times. This sequence joins TRBV5-1 and TRBJ1-1, with 9 bases fitting TRBD1. This CDR3 comprises 14 residues. Germline loops: CDR1 SGHRS, CDR2 YFSETQ. Trimming at V came to 2 bases and at J to 1 base, leaving 0 bases not matched to a gene. CDR3 in DNA: TGCGCCAGCAGCTTACAGGGGGCGAACACTGAAGCTTTCTTT. Translation gives CASSLQGANTEAFF. The variable domain in full, with the rest retrieved from reference TRBV5-1 and TRBJ1-1, is KAGVTQTPRYLIKTRGQQVTLSCSPISGHRSVSWYQQTPGQGLQFLFEYFSETQRNKGNFPGRFSGRQFSNSRSEMNVSTLELGDSALYLCASSLQGANTEAFFGQGTRLTVV.

The J gene is TRBJ2-1, the V gene TRBV10-1; 11 positions agree with TRBD2. The V gene's germline CDR1 is WNHNN and CDR2 SYGVQD (reference sequence). V lost 4 bases to trimming and J lost 5 bases; unmatched junction nucleotides: 4. This CDR3 has 15 amino acids. The CDR3 protein is CASSVGTSGNNEQFF. The CDR3 bases are TGCGCCAGCAGTGTCGGGACTAGCGGTAACAATGAGCAGTTCTTC.

The genes are TRBV5-4 and TRBJ2-7; a weak D match, TRBD2 (6 bases). Germline loops: CDR1 SGHNT, CDR2 YYREEE (reference sequence). The CDR3 runs to 14 residues. V gave up 4 bases and J gave up 5 bases, with 16 bases separating them. The CDR3 DNA reads as TGTGCCAGCAGCCCTATAGCGGTCGGGGACGAGCAGTACTTC. It is translated as CASSPIAVGDEQYF.

The chain is built from TRBV9 and TRBJ2-7; 9 bases align to TRBD1. This CDR3 region has 15 residues. V was pared by 4 bases and J by 2 bases, with 7 bases of the junction left unmatched. Germline CDR1 SGDLS, CDR2 YYNGEE. The CDR3 reads CASSPWTGATYEQYF. The DNA of the CDR3 is TGTGCCAGCAGCCCCTGGACAGGGGCCACCTACGAGCAGTACTTC.

The rearrangement uses TRBV28 and TRBJ2-7, with D unresolved. The length of the CDR3 is 14 residues. Deletions cut 4 bases from V and 0 bases from J, with 10 bases between. The germline V gene has CDR1 MDHEN and CDR2 SYDVKM. The CDR3 region is CASSSAVASYEQYF. The CDR3 coding sequence is TGTGCCAGCAGTTCGGCGGTCGCCTCCTACGAGCAGTACTTC.

This chain joins TRBV10-2 and TRBJ2-7; D gene uncertain. Trimming removed 4 bases at V and 3 bases at J, with 10 bases between. Looked up from germline, CDR1 is WSHSY and CDR2 is SAAADI. The CDR3 length is 13 residues. As DNA, the CDR3 is TGCGCCAGCAGTGGGGCCAGGTACTACGAGCAGTACTTC. Its translation is CASSGARYYEQYF.

J is TRBJ2-4 and V is TRBV19; D possibly corresponds to TRBD2 (6 bases). Germline values: CDR1 LNHDA, CDR2 SQIVND (reference sequence). The CDR3 is 11 residues long. The V end lost 3 bases, the J end lost 9 bases, and 6 bases lay between the germline ends. The CDR3 DNA reads TGTGCCAGTAGTATGGGACTCATTCAGTACTTC. This sequence encodes CASSMGLIQYF.

The chain carries TRBV6-6 and TRBJ2-7; no reliable D call. The CDR3 sequence is 14 residues long. V gave up 0 bases and J gave up 2 bases, with 8 bases separating them. Germline-derived CDR1 and CDR2 are MNHNY and SVGAGI (reference sequence). This CDR3 reads CASSYSVRTYEQYF. Written as DNA, the CDR3 is TGTGCCAGCAGTTACTCGGTCAGGACCTACGAGCAGTACTTC.

The chain has TRBV6-6 and TRBJ1-5; 7 bases are a match to TRBD1. The V gene end was trimmed by 4 bases and the J gene end by 6 bases; junction bases not matched to a gene: 6. The CDR3 spans 14 residues. Looked up from germline, CDR1 is MNHNY and CDR2 is SVGAGI (reference sequence). CDR3 amino acids: CASSSQGEFQPQHF. In nucleotides, the CDR3 is TGTGCCAGCAGTTCGCAGGGGGAGTTTCAGCCCCAGCATTTT.

This chain links TRBV28 with TRBJ2-7; the D is unclear. CDR1 MDHEN and CDR2 SYDVKM come from the germline V gene. This CDR3 has 12 residues. V shed 5 bases and J shed 2 bases, with 7 bases lying between them. CDR3 nucleotide sequence: TGTGCCAGCAGTCCCCAACCCTACGAGCAGTACTTC. Translation: CASSPQPYEQYF.

The chain recombines TRBV7-2 with TRBJ2-1; tentatively, D is TRBD2 (5 bases). This CDR3 has 15 residues. Trimming shortened V by 3 bases and J by 7 bases, and 16 bases separated the two germline ends. Germline values: CDR1 SGHTA, CDR2 FQGNSA. CDR3 protein: CASSFRTPSLNEQFF. CDR3 DNA sequence: TGTGCCAGCAGCTTCCGGACTCCCAGCTTGAATGAGCAGTTCTTC.

The chain joins TRBV6-6 to TRBJ2-5; no reliable D call. Trimming took 0 bases from V and 7 from J, leaving 15 bases between them. This CDR3 contains 15 residues. From germline, CDR1 is MNHNY and CDR2 SVGAGI (reference sequence). The CDR3 bases are TGTGCCAGCAGTTACTCCTTTGAACAACCGGGGACCCAGTACTTC. Encoded protein: CASSYSFEQPGTQYF.

The chain carries TRBV6-1 and TRBJ2-1; the match to TRBD2 covers 7 bases. The CDR3 loop spans 15 amino acids. Germline V gives CDR1 MNHNS, CDR2 SASEGT. J was trimmed by 6 bases and V by 4 bases; bases with no gene match: 9. The CDR3 DNA reads TGTGCCAGCAGTGTCGGGAGGCCCGCGGGCAATGAGCAGTTCTTC. Encoded protein: CASSVGRPAGNEQFF.

The chain carries TRBV30 and TRBJ2-5; D remains ambiguous. The CDR3 covers 13 residues. Germline loops: CDR1 GTSNPN, CDR2 SVGIG (reference sequence). V lost 1 base, J lost 5 bases, and 11 bases lay in between. CDR3 nucleotide sequence: TGTGCCTGGAGTGGGATGGCTGCGGAGACCCAGTACTTC. It yields the protein CAWSGMAAETQYF. Variable domain in full (rest from reference TRBV30 and TRBJ2-5): SQTIHQWPATLVQPVGSPLSLECTVEGTSNPNLYWYRQAAGRGLQLLFYSVGIGQISSEVPQNLSASRPQDRQFILSSKKLLLSDSGFYLCAWSGMAAETQYFGPGTRLLVL.

This clone was seen just once. The chain couples TRBV6-5 to TRBJ1-5, with no clear D. This CDR3 region has 14 residues. The V gene's germline CDR1 is MNHEY and CDR2 SVGAGI. V dropped 5 bases and J dropped 2 bases, with 10 bases sitting between them. The CDR3 here is CASSTPHRNQPQHF. For the CDR3, the DNA is TGTGCCAGCAGTACCCCCCACCGCAATCAGCCCCAGCATTTT.

J is TRBJ2-3 and V is TRBV5-1, with D unclear. Per germline, CDR1 SGHRS and CDR2 YFSETQ. V was pared by 3 bases and J by 0 bases, with 8 bases between. This CDR3 has 14 residues. The CDR3 bases are TGCGCCAGCAGCTCCCTAGATAGCACAGATACGCAGTATTTT. Amino acid sequence: CASSSLDSTDTQYF.

The gene calls are TRBV13 and TRBJ2-5; D remains ambiguous. Germline V gene lookup returns CDR1 PRHDT and CDR2 FYEKMQ (reference sequence). This CDR3 has 11 residues. The germline V and J ends were trimmed by 3 bases and 6 bases, with 5 bases remaining between them. This CDR3 reads CASSFRQTQYF. The CDR3 bases are TGTGCCAGCAGCTTTCGCCAGACCCAGTACTTC. Full variable domain (remainder filled in from reference TRBV13 and TRBJ2-5): AAGVIQSPRHLIKEKRETATLKCYPIPRHDTVYWYQQGPGQDPQFLISFYEKMQSDKGSIPDRFSAQQFSDYHSELNMSSLELGDSALYFCASSFRQTQYFGPGTRLLVL.

This clone turned up a few times. The rearrangement joins TRBV7-8 to TRBJ2-1; D is perhaps TRBD2 (5 bases). Germline V gene lookup returns CDR1 SGHVS and CDR2 FQNEAQ. This CDR3 has 15 amino acids. The V end was cut by 4 bases, the J end by 5 bases, with 15 bases between. Written as DNA, the CDR3 is TGTGCCAGCAGCTGGGCTCCGGGAACCCACAATGAGCAGTTCTTC. This gives the protein CASSWAPGTHNEQFF.

The rearrangement joins TRBV11-2 to TRBJ2-1; D remains ambiguous. Germline V gene data show CDR1 as SGHAT and CDR2 as FQNNGV. V shed 5 bases and J shed 8 bases, with 10 bases lying between them. CDR3 length: 12 amino acids. The CDR3 sequence: CASSPEHHEQFF. DNA of the CDR3: TGTGCCAGCAGCCCCGAGCACCATGAGCAGTTCTTC. The whole variable domain, filled in from reference TRBV11-2 and TRBJ2-1, reads EAGVAQSPRYKIIEKRQSVAFWCNPISGHATLYWYQQILGQGPKLLIQFQNNGVVDDSQLPKDRFSAERLKGVDSTLKIQPAKLEDSAVYLCASSPEHHEQFFGPGTRLTVL.

The table lists this clone with a count of one. This chain connects TRBV6-6 to TRBJ2-7, with no clear D. Trimming pared 4 bases from V and 7 bases from J, leaving 11 bases between. CDR3 length: 12 residues. The germline gives CDR1 MNHNY, CDR2 SVGAGI (reference sequence). The CDR3 loop reads CASSSIDREQYF. CDR3 bases: TGTGCCAGCAGTTCGATCGACCGGGAGCAGTACTTC.

This rearrangement joins TRBV5-1 to TRBJ1-1; D is undetermined. V dropped 0 bases and J dropped 1 base, with 16 bases sitting between them. CDR1 SGHRS and CDR2 YFSETQ come from the germline V gene. The CDR3 runs 17 residues. The CDR3 loop is CASSLDRARNANTEAFF. The DNA for the CDR3 is TGCGCCAGCAGCTTGGACAGAGCGAGGAACGCGAACACTGAAGCTTTCTTT.

The chain is built from TRBV30 and TRBJ1-2; 7 bases map to TRBD1. The CDR3 totals 13 residues. Unmatched junction bases numbered 5, after V lost 2 bases and J lost 5 bases. In germline, CDR1 is GTSNPN, CDR2 SVGIG (reference sequence). The CDR3 here is CAWSRAQGYGYTF. CDR3 DNA sequence: TGTGCCTGGAGTAGAGCACAGGGGTATGGCTACACCTTC.